This T cell receptor beta chain emerged from a study of blood T cells in healthy people across ages. Trimming left V 4 bases short and J 0 bases short, with 10 bases between. Per the germline V gene, CDR1 is LGHNA and CDR2 is YSLEER. The CDR3 runs to 16 residues. Study results and caveats: TCR beta diversity per million T cells fell roughly linearly with age.

This clonotype was picked up many times. Antigen specificity is unknown. With a J-beta primer mix and a sample-barcoded 5' primer, a second PCR ran about 7 to 12 cycles. One entry per CDR3 protein results from TCRdb running MiXCR on the 5' RACE reads. In the table there are about 570,000 distinct CDR3 sequences, roughly a quarter of which are singletons. The sample also formed part of further work on T cells of mothers and their children. As reported in that work: Each child gave a few million TCR beta CDR3 reads (each mother, over 8.5 million).

The chain links TRBV4-3 to TRBJ2-6, with D perhaps given as TRBD1 or TRBD2 (5 bases each). The clonotype comes from a boy aged 2 to 9 in good health. The specimen sequenced was blood. CDR3 sequence (DNA): TGCGCCAGCAGCCGCAATGGGGGCTCTGGGGCCAACGTCCTGACTTTC. It codes for CASSRNGGSGANVLTF.